This T cell receptor beta chain was observed in a study of OX40 agonist ivuxolimab in advanced cancers. Background on the study: One hepatocellular carcinoma and two cutaneous melanoma patients partially responded. Study results and limitations: Partial responders at 0.1-3.0 mg/kg showed near-lowest clonal expansion.

Deletions cut 0 bases from V and 0 bases from J, with 5 bases between. There are 14 residues in the CDR3. Germline values: CDR1 MNHNY, CDR2 SVGAGI (reference sequence). TCRdb's copy holds only in-frame clones and misses some; the assay was immunoSEQ multiplex PCR. This repertoire shows more than 15,000 clones, around three quarters found once; its top ten account for just over 45%. This clone has just one count. Its specificity is not known. This chain connects TRBV6-6 to TRBJ1-1; D is ambiguous. The receptor's source is an adult with an advanced solid tumor such as melanoma, head and neck, liver or kidney cancer. The starting material was CD4+ or CD8+ T cells sorted from blood, obtained in a trial of the OX40 agonist ivuxolimab. This CDR3 reads CASSYSWLNTEAFF. The DNA of the CDR3 is TGTGCCAGCAGTTACTCCTGGTTGAACACTGAAGCTTTCTTT.